This T cell receptor (beta chain) was captured in a study of T cell responses to AZD1222 COVID-19 vaccine. The CDR3 is made up of 16 amino acids. V lost 2 bases and J 3 bases, leaving 13 bases between the germline ends. Germline assignment: CDR1 LNHNV and CDR2 YYDKDF (reference sequence). Using immunoSEQ multiplex PCR, the repertoire was profiled, and TCRdb retains in-frame clones only, with some absent. The profile covers some 140,000 clones, with roughly 89% appearing a single time and 1.5% to 2% taken by the ten largest. This TCR was sampled from an adult in good health. This rearrangement joins TRBV15 to TRBJ2-2; a weak D match, TRBD2 (5 bases). The source was peripheral blood, collected on day 0 of AZD1222 vaccination. The CDR3 spells CATSRPRERDTGELFF. The CDR3, as DNA: TGTGCCACCAGCAGACCCCGGGAACGGGACACCGGGGAGCTGTTTTTT.